These 22 T cell receptor beta chains share one sample of origin, sequenced in a study of blood T cell repertoires in COVID-19 (dated by TCRdb to the early 2020s). The library was produced with the immunoSEQ multiplex PCR assay. The table comes from immuneACCESS by way of TCRdb, which keeps in-frame sequences with V and J called. Part of the clones is missing from these tables; in studies checked, under half for an unresolved V gene and the rest for unknown reasons. This sample lists around 160,000 clones; around nine tenths were detected once. The ten largest clones add up to about 2% of the sample. The sequencing sample was made of peripheral blood. These TCRs come from a human donor in a cohort sampled during active COVID-19.

The J gene is TRBJ2-1, the V gene TRBV7-2; D possibly corresponds to TRBD1 (6 bases). Trimming pared 2 bases from V and 8 bases from J, leaving 10 bases between. Germline CDR1 and CDR2: SGHTA and FQGNSA. The CDR3 runs 13 residues. This CDR3 is CASSLPQGYEQFF. In DNA, the CDR3 is TGTGCCAGCAGCTTACCACAGGGCTATGAGCAGTTCTTC.

The chain joins TRBV7-9 to TRBJ1-2, with D perhaps TRBD1 (6 bases). Germline loops: CDR1 SEHNR, CDR2 FQNEAQ (reference sequence). The germline V and J ends were trimmed by 4 bases and 4 bases, with 10 bases remaining between them. CDR3 length: 13 amino acids. The chain's CDR3 is CASSSTGSYGYTF. The CDR3 DNA reads as TGTGCCAGCAGCTCAACAGGGAGCTATGGCTACACCTTC.

The genes are TRBV7-9 and TRBJ2-7; 7 bases fit TRBD1. V shed 1 base, J shed 3 bases, and the junction held 12 bases outside the gene matches. The CDR3 sequence is 17 residues long. The germline CDR1 and CDR2 sequences are SEHNR and FQNEAQ (reference sequence). In nucleotides, the CDR3 is TGTGCCAGCAGCTTAGGAACGGGGACAGAGACGGTCTACGAGCAGTACTTC. Translation: CASSLGTGTETVYEQYF.

The chain is built from TRBV3-1 (or the pseudogene TRBV3-2) and TRBJ2-5, with a possible D match to TRBD1 (5 bases). Germline CDR1 is LGHDT and CDR2 is YNNKEL (reference sequence). V lost 2 bases and J lost 1, with 11 bases in between. The CDR3 totals 15 residues. CDR3 coding DNA: TGTGCCAGCAGCCAAAGGGGCCAGGGCCAAGAGACCCAGTACTTC. Encoded protein: CASSQRGQGQETQYF.

The V gene is TRBV30, the J gene TRBJ2-1; 9 bases are a match to TRBD1. V lost 3 bases, J lost 5 bases, and 17 bases stayed unmatched. CDR1 and CDR2 (germline): GTSNPN, SVGIG (reference sequence). The CDR3 consists of 18 residues. CDR3 nucleotide sequence: TGTGCCTGGAGCGGCCCGGGACAGGGAAGGGGACACAACAATGAGCAGTTCTTC. It encodes CAWSGPGQGRGHNNEQFF.

The V call is TRBV28, the J call TRBJ2-6; 7 nucleotides agree with TRBD1. With 0 bases clipped from V and 0 bases from J, the junction kept 2 bases outside the gene matches. The germline gives CDR1 MDHEN, CDR2 SYDVKM. There are 17 residues in the CDR3. DNA of the CDR3: TGTGCCAGCAGTTTATGGGGACAGCCCTCTGGGGCCAACGTCCTGACTTTC. It yields the protein CASSLWGQPSGANVLTF.

This chain links TRBV11-1 with TRBJ2-1, with a weak D call TRBD2 (6 bases). V was shortened by 0 bases and J by 4 bases, with 7 bases between the two germline ends. Germline values: CDR1 SGHAT, CDR2 FQDESV (reference sequence). CDR3 length equals 14 residues. Here the CDR3 reads CASSLAGRYNEQFF. CDR3 bases: TGTGCCAGCAGCTTAGCGGGGAGGTACAATGAGCAGTTCTTC.

The V and J genes are TRBV7-2 and TRBJ2-1; perhaps TRBD2 as D (6 bases). The CDR3 contains 14 residues. Germline V CDR1 and CDR2: SGHTA, FQGNSA. The ends were cut back, 1 base at V and 15 bases at J, with 19 bases in the middle. The CDR3 sequence: CASSLDWTSKEGFF. Here the CDR3 DNA reads TGTGCCAGCAGCTTAGATTGGACGTCAAAGGAGGGGTTCTTC. The complete variable domain, with remaining parts taken from reference TRBV7-2 and TRBJ2-1, reads GAGVSQSPSNKVTEKGKDVELRCDPISGHTALYWYRQSLGQGLEFLIYFQGNSAPDKSGLPSDRFSAERTGGSVSTLTIQRTQQEDSAVYLCASSLDWTSKEGFFGPGTRLTVL.

Note on this clone: This CDR3 is also generated by other DNA sequences in the sample. The rearrangement joins TRBV28 to TRBJ1-2; 7 nucleotides match TRBD1. CDR1 and CDR2 from the germline V gene are MDHEN and SYDVKM. V trimming: 8 bases; J trimming: 3 bases; junction bases outside the gene matches: 6. The CDR3 sequence is 13 residues long. This CDR3 is CASLDRADYGYTF. CDR3 nucleotide sequence: TGTGCCAGCCTTGACAGGGCGGACTATGGCTACACCTTC.

V and J are TRBV4-3 and TRBJ1-6, with 8 bases matching TRBD1. The CDR3 sequence is 18 residues long. V dropped 0 bases and J dropped 5; count of bases not matched to a gene: 9. Per the germline V gene, CDR1 is LGHNA and CDR2 is YSLEER. The CDR3 loop is CASSQERPGGWNNSPLHF. Here the CDR3 DNA reads TGCGCCAGCAGCCAAGAACGGCCAGGGGGCTGGAATAATTCACCCCTCCACTTT.

V and J are TRBV4-3 and TRBJ2-2; 7 positions match TRBD1. Trimming at V came to 0 bases and at J to 4 bases, leaving 8 bases not matched to a gene. The CDR3 is 17 residues long. Germline CDR1 LGHNA, CDR2 YSLEER. CDR3 DNA sequence: TGCGCCAGCAGCCAAGATATCCAGGCAGGGGGCACCGGGGAGCTGTTTTTT. It translates to CASSQDIQAGGTGELFF.

The CDR3 coding sequence is TGTGCCAGCAGCCAAGGAGGGACAGGGGGGACCTACGAGCAGTACTTC. Translation gives CASSQGGTGGTYEQYF. The chain employs TRBV3-1 (or the pseudogene TRBV3-2) and TRBJ2-7, with TRBD1 identical over 11 bases. The CDR3 totals 16 residues. Trimming at V came to 1 base and at J to 2 bases, leaving 4 bases not matched to a gene. Germline CDR1 reads LGHDT; CDR2 reads YNNKEL (reference sequence).

V is TRBV10-3 and J is TRBJ2-7; no clear D. Germline-derived CDR1 and CDR2 are ENHRY and SYGVKD. The V and J ends lost 0 bases and 4 bases respectively, with 16 bases between them. This CDR3 contains 16 residues. This chain's CDR3 is CAISESILPGKYEQYF. As DNA, the CDR3 is TGTGCCATCAGTGAGTCGATTCTGCCAGGAAAATACGAGCAGTACTTC.

This clone was counted once. V is TRBV7-2 and J is TRBJ1-2; 8 positions agree with TRBD1. This CDR3 has 14 residues. With V trimmed by 3 bases and J by 7 bases, 7 bases remained unmatched. CDR1 and CDR2 from the germline V gene are SGHTA and FQGNSA. The CDR3 sequence: CASSFPDRVGGYTF. DNA of the CDR3: TGTGCCAGCAGCTTCCCGGACAGGGTTGGTGGCTACACCTTC.

This clone was counted a few times. The chain has TRBV7-2 and TRBJ2-2; the D gene is possibly TRBD1 (6 bases). V lost 5 bases to trimming and J lost 4 bases, with 11 bases between them. The germline gives CDR1 SGHTA, CDR2 FQGNSA. The CDR3 spans 14 residues. CDR3 in DNA: TGTGCCAGCAGCCTCGACAGGTCCACCGGGGAGCTGTTTTTT. Its protein is CASSLDRSTGELFF.

The chain couples TRBV19 to TRBJ2-1, with 7 bases fitting TRBD2. The trim removed 7 bases at V and 9 bases at J, leaving 12 bases unmatched. Germline V lookup: CDR1 LNHDA, CDR2 SQIVND (reference sequence). The CDR3 sequence is 14 residues long. The CDR3: CASTRGPSSGEQFF. The DNA for the CDR3 is TGTGCCAGTACAAGAGGACCTTCTAGCGGTGAGCAGTTCTTC.

In its sample, this clone was seen once. The chain couples TRBV27 to TRBJ1-4, with D possibly being TRBD1 (6 bases). The germline V and J ends were trimmed by 1 base and 8 bases, with 14 bases remaining between them. This CDR3 has 15 amino acids. Germline CDR1 is MNHEY and CDR2 is SMNVEV (reference sequence). The CDR3 reads CASSLWQGSVEKLFF. The CDR3 DNA is TGTGCCAGCAGTTTATGGCAGGGGTCGGTGGAAAAACTGTTTTTT.

CDR3 DNA: TGTGCCAGCTCACCCGGGACTACCCCCTACGAGCAGTACTTC. Translation: CASSPGTTPYEQYF. The chain recombines TRBV18 with TRBJ2-7; 7 nucleotides match TRBD2. The CDR3 loop spans 14 amino acids. V lost 3 bases to trimming and J lost 2 bases; unmatched junction nucleotides: 4. Germline lookup yields CDR1 KGHSH and CDR2 LQKENI.

This clone was recorded only once. J is TRBJ2-1 and V is TRBV7-2; D gene unclear. Germline-derived CDR1 and CDR2 are SGHTA and FQGNSA. This CDR3 is built from 13 residues. Trimming pared 5 bases from V and 10 bases from J, leaving 15 bases between. CDR3 DNA sequence: TGTGCCAGCAGCCCTAGTTACGACGGGGAGCAGTTCTTC. As protein: CASSPSYDGEQFF.

The CDR3 sequence: CAWSVRRLAGTYEQYF. Written as DNA, the CDR3 is TGTGCCTGGAGTGTACGACGTCTAGCGGGGACCTACGAGCAGTACTTC. The chain employs TRBV30 and TRBJ2-7, with 9 nucleotides matching TRBD2. CDR1 GTSNPN and CDR2 SVGIG come from the germline V gene (reference sequence). The junction had 8 bases not matched to a gene; V was cut back by 0 bases and J by 2 bases. This CDR3 spans 16 amino acids.

This clone has only a few counts. The CDR3 loop reads CASSAGNFAEAFF. The CDR3 DNA sequence: TGCGCCAGCAGTGCGGGGAATTTTGCTGAAGCTTTCTTT. The chain recombines TRBV10-1 with TRBJ1-1; D gene unclear. Germline CDR1 and CDR2: WNHNN and SYGVQD (reference sequence). CDR3 length equals 13 residues. V dropped 4 bases and J dropped 6 bases, with 12 bases sitting between them.

This rearrangement joins TRBV27 to TRBJ2-7; maybe TRBD2 (6 bases). Germline CDR1 reads MNHEY; CDR2 reads SMNVEV (reference sequence). V lost 5 bases to trimming and J lost 3 bases, with 14 bases between them. This CDR3 has 14 amino acids. CDR3 nucleotides: TGTGCCAGCAGTCTCTCCGGGACTTTCTACGAGCAGTACTTC. Translated, it gives CASSLSGTFYEQYF.